The following is a T cell receptor (beta chain) sequence with its context. Original analysis: Amplification from reference gene primers served as the basis for estimated nucleated cell counts. The assay was immunoSEQ multiplex PCR, and TCRdb's table has in-frame clones only and misses some. The DNA gave D and trimming, while V, J and clone size come from that table. The sample yields fewer than 200,000 clones, 80% seen once. This sample is drawn from a study of blood T cell repertoires in COVID-19. Study at large: Some COVID-19 samples were acute and others convalescent; all came from the United States, Italy and Spain. T cells, B-cell-depleted T cells, or PBMCs supplied cDNA or gDNA.

This receptor was obtained from a man aged 55-75 years with acute or convalescent COVID-19. Sequencing was performed on peripheral blood.

This chain's CDR3 is CASSATRNEQFF. As DNA, the CDR3 is TGTGCCAGCAGTGCTACGAGGAATGAGCAGTTCTTC. The V call is TRBV12-3 or TRBV12-4, the J call TRBJ2-1; D call uncertain. The germline V and J ends were trimmed by 5 bases and 7 bases, with 9 bases remaining between them. This CDR3 has 12 amino acids.